Detailed here is one T cell receptor (beta chain). The sample comes from a study of T cell changes during pregnancy in multiple sclerosis. Sequencing used immunoSEQ multiplex PCR; TCRdb keeps in-frame clones, though not all of them. The sample carries 70,000 to 95,000 clones, just under 95% recorded once. The material sequenced was peripheral blood, taken in the second trimester of pregnancy. This receptor was taken from a female donor in good health, enrolled as a control in a pregnancy study.

The chain's CDR3 is CASSDWNTEAFF. The CDR3 DNA is TGTGCCAGCAGTGACTGGAACACTGAAGCTTTCTTT. The chain employs TRBV2 and TRBJ1-1; D ambiguous. The CDR3 sequence is 12 residues long. In germline, CDR1 is SNHLY, CDR2 FYNNEI. Trimming pared 3 bases from V and 1 base from J, leaving 3 bases between. Based on the CDR3 plus reference TRBV2 and TRBJ1-1, the full variable domain is EPEVTQTPSHQVTQMGQEVILRCVPISNHLYFYWYRQILGQKVEFLVSFYNNEISEKSEIFDDQFSVERPDGSNFTLKIRSTKLEDSAMYFCASSDWNTEAFFGQGTRLTVV.